This T cell receptor (beta chain) derives from a study of tumor and adjacent non-tumor tissue in lung cancer. Turning to the study itself: Patients comprised about a dozen adenocarcinoma, 2 squamous cell carcinoma and 1 small cell lung cancer.

There are 14 residues in the CDR3. Germline V gives CDR1 SGHRS, CDR2 YFSETQ. As regards this clonotype: Its antigen is still unknown. One end of the junction does not line up with germline, which may come from a read error.

Study-wide results and caveats: Shorter survival was associated with higher TCR diversity in tumors. Normal lung showed higher cumulative top 100 clone frequency than tumor.

The template was RNA from unsorted bulk tissue. This non-tumor lung sample came from over 3 cm beyond the tumor edge. Newly diagnosed lung cancer patients had thoracic surgery in China, August–November 2014, without prior chemotherapy. TCRbeta libraries were built with three rounds of nested PCR, modified from ARM-PCR. Each CDR3 protein gets one entry after TCRdb re-called the multiplex PCR reads with MiXCR. The sample includes some 80,000 distinct CDR3 sequences, roughly 77% seen only once; the top ten take 20% to 25%. The V gene is TRBV5-1, the J gene TRBJ2-2, with 7 bases identical to TRBD1. This clonotype originated in a woman in her fifties or sixties with non-small cell lung cancer. The source material was distant non-tumor lung tissue. The DNA for the CDR3 is TGCGCCAGCAGTCGGACAGGTAACACCGGGAAGCTGTTTTTT. Protein product: CASSRTGNTGKLFF.